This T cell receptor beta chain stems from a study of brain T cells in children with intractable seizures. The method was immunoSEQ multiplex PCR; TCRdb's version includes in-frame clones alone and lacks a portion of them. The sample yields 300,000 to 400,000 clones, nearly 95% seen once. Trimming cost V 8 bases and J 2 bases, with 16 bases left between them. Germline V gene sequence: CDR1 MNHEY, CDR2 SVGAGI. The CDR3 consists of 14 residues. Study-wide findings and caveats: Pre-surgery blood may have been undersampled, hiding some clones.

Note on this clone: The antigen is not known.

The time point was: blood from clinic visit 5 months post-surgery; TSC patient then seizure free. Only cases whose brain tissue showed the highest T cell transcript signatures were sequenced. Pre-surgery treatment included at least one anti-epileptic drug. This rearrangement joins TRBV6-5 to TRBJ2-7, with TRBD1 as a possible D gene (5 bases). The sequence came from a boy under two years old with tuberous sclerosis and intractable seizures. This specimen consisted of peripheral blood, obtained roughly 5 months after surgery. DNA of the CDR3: TGTGCCAGCTCTTCTGAGGACATCCCCTACGAGCAGTACTTC. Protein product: CASSSEDIPYEQYF.